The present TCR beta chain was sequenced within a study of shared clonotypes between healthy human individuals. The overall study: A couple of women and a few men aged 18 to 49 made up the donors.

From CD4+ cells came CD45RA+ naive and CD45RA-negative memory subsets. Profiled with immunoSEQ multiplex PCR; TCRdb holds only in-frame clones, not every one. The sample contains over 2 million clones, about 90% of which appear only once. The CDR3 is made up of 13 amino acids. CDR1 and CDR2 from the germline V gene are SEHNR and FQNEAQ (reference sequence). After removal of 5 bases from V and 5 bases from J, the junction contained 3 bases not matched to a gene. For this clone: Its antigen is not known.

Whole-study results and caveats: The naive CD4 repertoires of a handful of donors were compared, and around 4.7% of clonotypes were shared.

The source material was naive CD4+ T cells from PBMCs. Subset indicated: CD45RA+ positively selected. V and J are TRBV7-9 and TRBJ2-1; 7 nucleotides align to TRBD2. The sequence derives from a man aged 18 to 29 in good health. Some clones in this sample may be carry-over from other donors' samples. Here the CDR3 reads CASSPGLHNEQFF. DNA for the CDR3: TGTGCCAGCAGCCCGGGACTACACAATGAGCAGTTCTTC.